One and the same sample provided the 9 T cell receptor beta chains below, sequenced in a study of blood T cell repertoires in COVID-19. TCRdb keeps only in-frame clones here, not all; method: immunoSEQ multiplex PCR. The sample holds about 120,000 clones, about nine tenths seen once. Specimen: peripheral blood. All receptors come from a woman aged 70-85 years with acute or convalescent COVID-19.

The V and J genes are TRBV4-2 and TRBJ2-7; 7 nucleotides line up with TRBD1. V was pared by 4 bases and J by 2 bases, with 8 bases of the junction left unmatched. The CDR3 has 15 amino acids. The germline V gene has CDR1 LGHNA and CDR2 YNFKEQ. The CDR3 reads CASSPTGTDTYEQYF. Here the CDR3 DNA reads TGTGCCAGCAGCCCAACCGGGACAGACACCTACGAGCAGTACTTC.

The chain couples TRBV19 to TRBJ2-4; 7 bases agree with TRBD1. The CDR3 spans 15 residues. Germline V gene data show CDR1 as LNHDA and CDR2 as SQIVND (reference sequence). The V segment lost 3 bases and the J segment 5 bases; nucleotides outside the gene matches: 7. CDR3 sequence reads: CASSIPTGLQNIQYF. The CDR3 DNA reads TGTGCCAGTAGTATCCCGACAGGGTTGCAAAACATTCAGTACTTC.

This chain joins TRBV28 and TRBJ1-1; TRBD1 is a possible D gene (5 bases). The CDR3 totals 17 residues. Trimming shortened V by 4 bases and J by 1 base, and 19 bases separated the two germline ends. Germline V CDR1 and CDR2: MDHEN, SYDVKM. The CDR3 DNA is TGTGCCAGCAGTTCACCCGCAGCAGGGCAAGGGAACACTGAAGCTTTCTTT. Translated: CASSSPAAGQGNTEAFF.

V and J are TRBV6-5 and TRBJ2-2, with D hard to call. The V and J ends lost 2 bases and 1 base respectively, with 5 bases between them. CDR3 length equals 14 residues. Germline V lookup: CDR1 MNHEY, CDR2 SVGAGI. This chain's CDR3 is CASSYPRNTGELFF. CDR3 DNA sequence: TGTGCCAGCAGTTACCCTCGGAACACCGGGGAGCTGTTTTTT.

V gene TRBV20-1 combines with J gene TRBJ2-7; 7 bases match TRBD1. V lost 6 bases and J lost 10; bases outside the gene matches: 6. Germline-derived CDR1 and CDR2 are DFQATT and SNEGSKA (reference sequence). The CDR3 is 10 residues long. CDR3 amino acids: CSAATGRQYF. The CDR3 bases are TGCAGTGCCGCGACAGGGAGACAGTACTTC.

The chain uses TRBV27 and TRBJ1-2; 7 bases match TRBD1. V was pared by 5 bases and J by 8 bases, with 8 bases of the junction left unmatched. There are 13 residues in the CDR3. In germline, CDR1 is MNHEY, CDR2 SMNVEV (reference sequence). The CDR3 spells CASSLRQGDGYTF. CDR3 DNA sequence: TGTGCCAGCAGTCTAAGACAGGGAGACGGCTACACCTTC.

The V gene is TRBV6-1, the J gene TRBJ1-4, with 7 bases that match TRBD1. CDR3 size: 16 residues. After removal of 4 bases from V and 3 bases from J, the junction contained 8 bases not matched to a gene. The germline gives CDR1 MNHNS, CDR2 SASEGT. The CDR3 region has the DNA TGTGCCAGCAGTGTTCCCTCGGGGACAGCTAATGAAAAACTGTTTTTT. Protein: CASSVPSGTANEKLFF.

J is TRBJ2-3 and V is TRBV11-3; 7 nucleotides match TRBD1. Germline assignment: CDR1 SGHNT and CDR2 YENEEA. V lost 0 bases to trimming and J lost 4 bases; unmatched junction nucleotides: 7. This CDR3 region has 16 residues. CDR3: CASSLDGTDPPDTQYF. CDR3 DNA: TGTGCCAGCAGCTTAGATGGGACAGACCCTCCAGATACGCAGTATTTT.

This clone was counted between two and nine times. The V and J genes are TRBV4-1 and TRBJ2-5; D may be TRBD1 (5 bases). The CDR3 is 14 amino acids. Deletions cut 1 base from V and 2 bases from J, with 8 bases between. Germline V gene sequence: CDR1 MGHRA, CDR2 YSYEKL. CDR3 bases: TGCGCCAGCAGCCAAGCGGCAGGGCAAGAGACCCAGTACTTC. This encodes CASSQAAGQETQYF.